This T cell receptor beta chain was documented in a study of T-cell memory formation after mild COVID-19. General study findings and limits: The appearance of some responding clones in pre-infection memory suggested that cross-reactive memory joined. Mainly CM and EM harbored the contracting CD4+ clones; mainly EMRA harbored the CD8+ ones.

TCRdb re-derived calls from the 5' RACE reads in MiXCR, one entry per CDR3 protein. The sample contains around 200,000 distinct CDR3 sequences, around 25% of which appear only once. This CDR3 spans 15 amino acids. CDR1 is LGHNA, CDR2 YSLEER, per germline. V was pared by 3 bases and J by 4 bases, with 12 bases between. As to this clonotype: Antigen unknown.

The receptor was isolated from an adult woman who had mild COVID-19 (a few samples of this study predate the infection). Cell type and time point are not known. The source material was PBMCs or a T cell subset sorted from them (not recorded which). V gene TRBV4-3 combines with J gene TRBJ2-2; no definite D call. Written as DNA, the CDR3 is TGCGCCAGCAGCCAGGACCGACTGGGCACCGGGGAGCTGTTTTTT. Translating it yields CASSQDRLGTGELFF.